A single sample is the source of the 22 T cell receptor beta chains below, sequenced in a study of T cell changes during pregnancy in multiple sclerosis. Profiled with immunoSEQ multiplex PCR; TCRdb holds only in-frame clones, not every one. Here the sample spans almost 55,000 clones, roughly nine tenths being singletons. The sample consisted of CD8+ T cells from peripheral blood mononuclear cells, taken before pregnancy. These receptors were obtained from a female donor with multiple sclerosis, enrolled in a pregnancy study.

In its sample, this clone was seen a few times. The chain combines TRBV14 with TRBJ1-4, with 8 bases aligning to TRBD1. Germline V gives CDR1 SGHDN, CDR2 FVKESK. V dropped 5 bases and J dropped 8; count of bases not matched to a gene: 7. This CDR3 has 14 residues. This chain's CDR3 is CASSKTGDGEKLFF. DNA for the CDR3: TGTGCCAGCAGCAAGACAGGGGATGGCGAAAAACTGTTTTTT. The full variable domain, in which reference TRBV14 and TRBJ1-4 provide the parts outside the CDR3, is EAGVTQFPSHSVIEKGQTVTLRCDPISGHDNLYWYRRVMGKEIKFLLHFVKESKQDESGMPNNRFLAERTGGTYSTLKVQPAELEDSGVYFCASSKTGDGEKLFFGSGTQLSVL.

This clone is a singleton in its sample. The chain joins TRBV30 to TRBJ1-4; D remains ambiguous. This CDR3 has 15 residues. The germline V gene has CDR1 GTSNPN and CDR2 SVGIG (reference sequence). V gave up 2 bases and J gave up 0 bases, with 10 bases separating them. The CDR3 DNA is TGTGCCTGGAGTCCGGGTTCTGCAACTAATGAAAAACTGTTTTTT. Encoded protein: CAWSPGSATNEKLFF.

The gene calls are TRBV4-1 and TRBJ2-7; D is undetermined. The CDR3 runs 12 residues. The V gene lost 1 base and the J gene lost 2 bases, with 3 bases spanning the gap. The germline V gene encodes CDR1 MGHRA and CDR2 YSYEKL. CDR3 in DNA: TGCGCCAGCAGCCAAGGAGCCTACGAGCAGTACTTC. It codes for CASSQGAYEQYF.

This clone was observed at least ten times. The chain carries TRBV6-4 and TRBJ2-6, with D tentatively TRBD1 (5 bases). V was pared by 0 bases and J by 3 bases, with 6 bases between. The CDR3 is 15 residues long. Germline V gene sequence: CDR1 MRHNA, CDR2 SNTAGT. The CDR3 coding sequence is TGTGCCAGCAGTGACTCGCAGGGTGGGGCCAACGTCCTGACTTTC. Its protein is CASSDSQGGANVLTF.

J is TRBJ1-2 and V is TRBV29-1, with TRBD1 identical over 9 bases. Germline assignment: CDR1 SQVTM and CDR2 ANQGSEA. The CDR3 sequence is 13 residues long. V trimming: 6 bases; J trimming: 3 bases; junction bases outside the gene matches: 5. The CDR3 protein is CSVRTGDYYGYTF. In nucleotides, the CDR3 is TGCAGCGTGAGGACAGGGGATTACTATGGCTACACCTTC.

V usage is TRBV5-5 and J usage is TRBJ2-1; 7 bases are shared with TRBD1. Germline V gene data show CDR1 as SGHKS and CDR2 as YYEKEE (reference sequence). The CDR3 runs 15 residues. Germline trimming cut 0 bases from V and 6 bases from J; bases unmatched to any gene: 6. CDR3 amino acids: CASSLDRGSTNEQFF. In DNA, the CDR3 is TGTGCCAGCAGCTTGGACAGGGGATCTACCAATGAGCAGTTCTTC.

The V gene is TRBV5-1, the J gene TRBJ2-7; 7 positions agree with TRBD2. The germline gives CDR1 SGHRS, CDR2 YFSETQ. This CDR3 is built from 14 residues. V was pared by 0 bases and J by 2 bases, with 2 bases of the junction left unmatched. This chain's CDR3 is CASSLGGSPYEQYF. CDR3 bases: TGCGCCAGCAGCTTGGGCGGGAGCCCCTACGAGCAGTACTTC.

CDR3 in DNA: TGCGCCAGCAGCCAAGACCTAATAGCGGGGGGCGATGGCTACACCTTC. Amino acid sequence: CASSQDLIAGGDGYTF. The genes are TRBV4-3 and TRBJ1-2; perhaps TRBD1 as D (6 bases). V lost 0 bases to trimming and J lost 6 bases, with 17 bases between them. Germline V gene sequence: CDR1 LGHNA, CDR2 YSLEER. The CDR3 loop spans 16 amino acids.

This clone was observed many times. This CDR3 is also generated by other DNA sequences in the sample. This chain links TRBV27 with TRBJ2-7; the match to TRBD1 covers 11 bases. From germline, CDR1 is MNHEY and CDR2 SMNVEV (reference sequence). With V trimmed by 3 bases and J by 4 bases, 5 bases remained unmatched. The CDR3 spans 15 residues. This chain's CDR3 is CASSLSGQGAYEQYF. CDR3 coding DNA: TGTGCCAGCAGTTTGAGCGGACAGGGGGCTTACGAGCAGTACTTC.

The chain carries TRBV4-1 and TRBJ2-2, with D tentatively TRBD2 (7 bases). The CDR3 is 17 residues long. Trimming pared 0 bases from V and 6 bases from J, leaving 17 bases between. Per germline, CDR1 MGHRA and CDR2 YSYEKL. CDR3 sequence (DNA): TGCGCCAGCAGCCAAGAGGGGGCGGGGGTTGGTTCCGGGGAGCTGTTTTTT. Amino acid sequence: CASSQEGAGVGSGELFF.

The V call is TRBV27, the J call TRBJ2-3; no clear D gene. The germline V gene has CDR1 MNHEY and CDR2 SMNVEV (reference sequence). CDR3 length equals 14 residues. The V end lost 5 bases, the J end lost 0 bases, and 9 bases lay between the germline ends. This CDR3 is CASSIATSTDTQYF. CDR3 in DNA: TGTGCCAGCAGTATAGCTACTAGCACAGATACGCAGTATTTT.

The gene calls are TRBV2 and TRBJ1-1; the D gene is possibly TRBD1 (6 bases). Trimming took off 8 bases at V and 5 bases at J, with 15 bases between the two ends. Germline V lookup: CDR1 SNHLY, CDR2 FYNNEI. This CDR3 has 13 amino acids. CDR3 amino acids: CASPGVVVTEAFF. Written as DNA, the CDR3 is TGTGCCAGCCCAGGGGTGGTGGTTACTGAAGCTTTCTTT.

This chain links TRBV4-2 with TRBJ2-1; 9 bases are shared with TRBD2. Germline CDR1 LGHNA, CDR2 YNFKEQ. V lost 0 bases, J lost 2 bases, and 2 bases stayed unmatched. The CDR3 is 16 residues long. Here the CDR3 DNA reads TGTGCCAGCAGCCAAGATCTAGCGGGGACCTACAATGAGCAGTTCTTC. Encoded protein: CASSQDLAGTYNEQFF.

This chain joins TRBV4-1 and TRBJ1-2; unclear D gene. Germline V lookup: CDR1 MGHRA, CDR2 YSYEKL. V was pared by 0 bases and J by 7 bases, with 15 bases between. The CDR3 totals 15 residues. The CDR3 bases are TGCGCCAGCAGCCAAGATAGAGGGCAGAGGCTTGGCTACACCTTC. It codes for CASSQDRGQRLGYTF.

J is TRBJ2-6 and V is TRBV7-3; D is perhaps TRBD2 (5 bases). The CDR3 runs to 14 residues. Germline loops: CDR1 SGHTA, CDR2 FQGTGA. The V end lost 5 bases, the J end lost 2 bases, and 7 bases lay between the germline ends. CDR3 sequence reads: CASSLGAGANVLTF. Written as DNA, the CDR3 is TGTGCCAGCAGCCTCGGGGCTGGGGCCAACGTCCTGACTTTC.

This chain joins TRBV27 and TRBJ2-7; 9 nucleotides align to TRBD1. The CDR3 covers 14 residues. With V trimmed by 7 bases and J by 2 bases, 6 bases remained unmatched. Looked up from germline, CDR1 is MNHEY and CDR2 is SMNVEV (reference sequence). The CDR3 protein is CASKPGQGAYEQYF. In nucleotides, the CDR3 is TGTGCCAGCAAACCGGGACAGGGAGCCTACGAGCAGTACTTC.

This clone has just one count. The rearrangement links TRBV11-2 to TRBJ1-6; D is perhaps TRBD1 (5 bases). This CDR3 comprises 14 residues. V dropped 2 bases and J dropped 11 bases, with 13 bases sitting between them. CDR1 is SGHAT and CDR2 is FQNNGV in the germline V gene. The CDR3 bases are TGTGCCAGCAGCTTAAGTCCCGGGGGAGCACCCCTCCACTTT. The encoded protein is CASSLSPGGAPLHF.

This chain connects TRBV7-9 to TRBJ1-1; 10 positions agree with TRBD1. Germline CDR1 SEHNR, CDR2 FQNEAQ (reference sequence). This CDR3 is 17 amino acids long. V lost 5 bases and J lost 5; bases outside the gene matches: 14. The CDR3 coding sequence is TGTGCCAGCAGCCCCGCGGGACAGGGGAAAGGTGGAACTGAAGCTTTCTTT. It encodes CASSPAGQGKGGTEAFF.

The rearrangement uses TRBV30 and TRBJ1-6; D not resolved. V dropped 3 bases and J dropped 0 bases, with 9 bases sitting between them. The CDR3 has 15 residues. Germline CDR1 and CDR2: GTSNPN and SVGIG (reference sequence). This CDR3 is CAWRDSSSYNSPLHF. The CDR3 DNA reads TGTGCCTGGAGGGACTCCAGCTCCTATAATTCACCCCTCCACTTT.

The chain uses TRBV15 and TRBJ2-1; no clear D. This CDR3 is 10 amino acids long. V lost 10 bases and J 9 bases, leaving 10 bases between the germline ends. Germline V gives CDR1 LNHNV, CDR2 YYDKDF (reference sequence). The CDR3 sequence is CANLCGEQFF. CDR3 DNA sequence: TGTGCCAACCTATGCGGTGAGCAGTTCTTC. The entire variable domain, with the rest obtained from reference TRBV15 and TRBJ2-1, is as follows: DAMVIQNPRYQVTQFGKPVTLSCSQTLNHNVMYWYQQKSSQAPKLLFHYYDKDFNNEADTPDNFQSRRPNTSFCFLDIRSPGLGDTAMYLCANLCGEQFFGPGTRLTVL.

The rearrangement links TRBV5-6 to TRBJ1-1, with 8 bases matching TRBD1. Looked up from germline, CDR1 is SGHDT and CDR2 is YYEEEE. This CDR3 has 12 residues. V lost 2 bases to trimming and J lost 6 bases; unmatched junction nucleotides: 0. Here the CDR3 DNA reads TGTGCCAGCAGCTTACAGGGGGCTGAAGCTTTCTTT. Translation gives CASSLQGAEAFF.

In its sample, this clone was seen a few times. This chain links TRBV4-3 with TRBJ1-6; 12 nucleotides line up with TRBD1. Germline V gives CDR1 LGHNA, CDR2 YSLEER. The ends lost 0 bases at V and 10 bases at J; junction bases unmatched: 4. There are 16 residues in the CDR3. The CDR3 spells CASSQEAGTGGSPLHF. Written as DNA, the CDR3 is TGCGCCAGCAGCCAAGAAGCCGGGACAGGGGGCTCACCCCTCCACTTT.